What follows are 27 T cell receptor beta chains derived from one specimen sequenced in a study of blood T cell repertoires in COVID-19. Using immunoSEQ multiplex PCR, the repertoire was profiled, and TCRdb retains in-frame clones only, with some absent. Of 200,000 to 300,000 clones detected, around 90% appear once; the ten largest clones hold roughly 3.7%. Sequencing input: peripheral blood. Every receptor here comes from a woman aged 40 to 50 with acute or convalescent COVID-19.

This rearrangement joins TRBV15 to TRBJ1-3; 11 nucleotides align to TRBD1. The length of the CDR3 is 15 residues. With V trimmed by 1 base and J by 10 bases, 6 bases remained unmatched. Germline CDR1 LNHNV, CDR2 YYDKDF (reference sequence). The CDR3 sequence: CATSRVGTGGATIYF. CDR3 in DNA: TGTGCCACCAGCAGAGTCGGGACAGGGGGTGCGACCATATATTTT.

The chain employs TRBV6-5 and TRBJ2-7, with 10 bases aligning to TRBD2. From germline, CDR1 is MNHEY and CDR2 SVGAGI. V lost 6 bases and J lost 1; bases outside the gene matches: 6. The CDR3 runs to 15 residues. The CDR3 loop is CASRPSGGPSYEQYV. The DNA of the CDR3 is TGTGCCAGCAGACCTAGCGGGGGCCCTTCCTACGAGCAGTACGTC.

The CDR3 loop is CASRDGTGGFRYTEAFF. CDR3 sequence (DNA): TGTGCCAGCAGAGACGGGACAGGGGGCTTTCGTTACACTGAAGCTTTCTTT. The chain recombines TRBV2 with TRBJ1-1, with 12 positions matching TRBD1. In germline, CDR1 is SNHLY, CDR2 FYNNEI. V shed 6 bases and J 3 bases; nucleotides not matched to a gene: 11. The CDR3 is 17 amino acids.

The chain couples TRBV6-1 to TRBJ1-4, with D tentatively TRBD1 (5 bases). Germline CDR1 MNHNS, CDR2 SASEGT. The CDR3 has 13 residues. V shed 2 bases and J shed 5 bases, with 6 bases lying between them. CDR3 protein: CASSERQNEKLFF. In DNA form, the CDR3 reads TGTGCCAGCAGTGAAAGACAGAATGAAAAACTGTTTTTT.

This chain uses TRBV21-1 with TRBJ2-7; TRBD2 is taken as the D call from the table, unchecked against the DNA. TRBV21-1 represents a pseudogene. CDR3 length: 13 amino acids. The CDR3 nucleotides are TGTGCCAGCAGCAATTGGCGGTTCTACGAGCAGTACGTC. Encoded protein: CASSNWRFYEQYV.

The chain links TRBV24-1 to TRBJ1-1, with D unclear. This CDR3 has 9 amino acids. CDR1 KGHDR and CDR2 SFDVKD come from the germline V gene. V dropped 8 bases and J dropped 8 bases, with 5 bases sitting between them. In DNA, the CDR3 is TGTGCCACCAAGGAGGAAGCTTTCTTT. Its translation: CATKEEAFF.

This chain joins TRBV5-4 and TRBJ1-2, with 7 positions matching TRBD1. This CDR3 is 13 amino acids long. CDR1 SGHNT and CDR2 YYREEE come from the germline V gene (reference sequence). V lost 0 bases and J lost 8; bases outside the gene matches: 4. The CDR3 reads CASSLEGAWGYTF. As DNA, the CDR3 is TGTGCCAGCAGCTTGGAGGGGGCCTGGGGCTACACCTTC.

On this clone: The same CDR3 also results from other DNA sequences found in this sample. The chain has TRBV9 and TRBJ1-2, with TRBD1 identical over 8 bases. V was pared by 3 bases and J by 4 bases, with 5 bases of the junction left unmatched. The length of the CDR3 is 14 residues. Germline CDR1 SGDLS, CDR2 YYNGEE. The DNA of the CDR3 is TGTGCCAGCAGCGCTGGACAGGGTTTCTATGGCTACACCTTC. It encodes CASSAGQGFYGYTF.

The chain couples TRBV5-1 to TRBJ1-3; D is ambiguous. The CDR3 has 16 residues. Germline V lookup: CDR1 SGHRS, CDR2 YFSETQ. The ends were cut back, 0 bases at V and 0 bases at J, with 10 bases in the middle. The CDR3 sequence is CASSLVDAGSGNTIYF. CDR3 DNA: TGCGCCAGCAGCTTGGTCGACGCAGGCTCTGGAAACACCATATATTTT.

J is TRBJ1-5 and V is TRBV10-3; tentative D call: TRBD1 (6 bases). In germline, CDR1 is ENHRY, CDR2 SYGVKD. This CDR3 has 14 residues. CDR3 region: CVTTPTGNNQPQHF. The CDR3 bases are TGTGTCACCACACCTACAGGGAACAATCAGCCCCAGCATTTT.

This clone occurred once. The V and J genes are TRBV11-2 and TRBJ1-2; D is unresolved. Germline lookup yields CDR1 SGHAT and CDR2 FQNNGV. Trimming left V 5 bases short and J 5 bases short, with 27 bases between. The CDR3 has 18 residues. CDR3 sequence reads: CASSTIRRTAGSPYGYTF. Written as DNA, the CDR3 is TGTGCCAGCAGCACGATTAGGAGGACGGCAGGTTCGCCGTATGGCTACACCTTC. Full variable domain (outside the CDR3, taken from reference TRBV11-2 and TRBJ1-2): EAGVAQSPRYKIIEKRQSVAFWCNPISGHATLYWYQQILGQGPKLLIQFQNNGVVDDSQLPKDRFSAERLKGVDSTLKIQPAKLEDSAVYLCASSTIRRTAGSPYGYTFGSGTRLTVV.

This chain connects TRBV19 to TRBJ1-4; 10 bases fit TRBD1. The CDR3 has 15 residues. With 11 bases clipped from V and 6 bases from J, the junction kept 12 bases outside the gene matches. Germline loops: CDR1 LNHDA, CDR2 SQIVND (reference sequence). CDR3 loop: CAALSRDRGYEKLFF. The CDR3, as DNA: TGTGCCGCCCTAAGCCGGGACAGGGGATATGAAAAACTGTTTTTT. Full variable domain (outside the CDR3, taken from reference TRBV19 and TRBJ1-4): DGGITQSPKYLFRKEGQNVTLSCEQNLNHDAMYWYRQDPGQGLRLIYYSQIVNDFQKGDIAEGYSVSREKKESFPLTVTSAQKNPTAFYLCAALSRDRGYEKLFFGSGTQLSVL.

V usage is TRBV5-6 and J usage is TRBJ1-2; the match to TRBD1 covers 7 bases. V was clipped by 4 bases and J by 6 bases; unmatched bases: 9. Germline V gene lookup returns CDR1 SGHDT and CDR2 YYEEEE. This CDR3 has 14 amino acids. The chain's CDR3 is CASSPGQSYHGYTF. In DNA form, the CDR3 reads TGTGCCAGCAGCCCGGGACAGTCATATCATGGCTACACCTTC.

This chain joins TRBV19 and TRBJ1-6, with 7 bases aligning to TRBD1. CDR1 is LNHDA, CDR2 SQIVND, per germline (reference sequence). The CDR3 is 15 residues long. V lost 4 bases to trimming and J lost 10 bases; unmatched junction nucleotides: 10. The CDR3 DNA is TGTGCCAGTAGTAGGGACAGCAACATGGAGTCACCCCTCCACTTT. This sequence encodes CASSRDSNMESPLHF. The complete variable domain, with remaining parts taken from reference TRBV19 and TRBJ1-6, reads DGGITQSPKYLFRKEGQNVTLSCEQNLNHDAMYWYRQDPGQGLRLIYYSQIVNDFQKGDIAEGYSVSREKKESFPLTVTSAQKNPTAFYLCASSRDSNMESPLHFGNGTRLTVT.

The V gene is TRBV4-1, the J gene TRBJ1-4; a possible D gene is TRBD1 (5 bases). This CDR3 contains 17 residues. Germline CDR1 reads MGHRA; CDR2 reads YSYEKL. V was clipped by 3 bases and J by 3 bases, with 17 bases between them. In DNA form, the CDR3 reads TGCGCCAGCAGCCAGTACTGGGGCCAAAAGGCTAATGAAAAACTGTTTTTT. The encoded protein is CASSQYWGQKANEKLFF.

The chain has TRBV7-9 and TRBJ1-2; tentative D call: TRBD1 (5 bases). In germline, CDR1 is SEHNR, CDR2 FQNEAQ (reference sequence). There are 15 residues in the CDR3. The V end was cut by 1 base, the J end by 2 bases, with 11 bases between. The CDR3 reads CASSLGDRENYGYTF. The CDR3 coding sequence is TGTGCCAGCAGCTTAGGCGACAGAGAGAACTATGGCTACACCTTC.

V gene TRBV14 combines with J gene TRBJ2-3, with D unclear. V was pared by 6 bases and J by 4 bases, with 5 bases between. The CDR3 sequence is 11 residues long. CDR1 is SGHDN, CDR2 FVKESK, per germline. The CDR3 sequence: CASSESDTQYF. CDR3 coding DNA: TGTGCCAGCAGTGAGTCAGATACGCAGTATTTT.

This chain connects TRBV29-1 to TRBJ2-5; TRBD1 might be the D (6 bases). Germline loops: CDR1 SQVTM, CDR2 ANQGSEA. V was cut by 3 bases and J by 5 bases, with 10 bases left in between. The CDR3 is made up of 12 amino acids. For the CDR3, the DNA is TGCAGCGTTGACACAGGGCTGGAGACCCAGTACTTC. This codes for CSVDTGLETQYF.

The chain couples TRBV7-9 to TRBJ1-2, with TRBD1 as a possible D gene (6 bases). V was shortened by 4 bases and J by 4 bases, with 16 bases between the two germline ends. CDR1 SEHNR and CDR2 FQNEAQ come from the germline V gene (reference sequence). The CDR3 spans 15 residues. Here the CDR3 DNA reads TGTGCCAGCAGCTCATTTGCGTCAGGGGCCTATGGCTACACCTTC. Its translation is CASSSFASGAYGYTF. Using reference TRBV7-9 and TRBJ1-2 for the parts outside the CDR3, the full variable domain is DTGVSQNPRHKITKRGQNVTFRCDPISEHNRLYWYRQTLGQGPEFLTYFQNEAQLEKSRLLSDRFSAERPKGSFSTLEIQRTEQGDSAMYLCASSSFASGAYGYTFGSGTRLTVV.

A single count supports this clone. This rearrangement joins TRBV7-2 to TRBJ2-3; the match to TRBD2 covers 7 bases. Per germline, CDR1 SGHTA and CDR2 FQGNSA. V lost 4 bases, J lost 4 bases, and 11 bases stayed unmatched. The CDR3 is 16 residues long. CDR3: CASSSRVGLKADTQYF. As DNA, the CDR3 is TGTGCCAGCAGCTCACGGGTGGGACTAAAAGCAGATACGCAGTATTTT.

This chain connects TRBV4-1 to TRBJ2-2, with D possibly being TRBD1 (6 bases). CDR1 is MGHRA, CDR2 YSYEKL, per germline. This CDR3 has 15 amino acids. V lost 1 base to trimming and J lost 4 bases, with 10 bases between them. The CDR3 bases are TGCGCCAGCAGCCAAGTGAGCAGGGGCACCGGGGAGCTGTTTTTT. The encoded protein is CASSQVSRGTGELFF.

This clone was counted between two and nine times. The chain couples TRBV5-6 to TRBJ1-1; D call uncertain. V lost 2 bases, J lost 2 bases, and 13 bases lay in between. There are 15 residues in the CDR3. CDR1 and CDR2 (germline): SGHDT, YYEEEE. CDR3 DNA: TGTGCCAGCAGCTTTAGAGCCTTATTAAACACTGAAGCTTTCTTT. Translating it yields CASSFRALLNTEAFF.

J is TRBJ1-2 and V is TRBV6-5; no clear D gene. V was trimmed by 11 bases and J by 4 bases, leaving 11 bases between them. This CDR3 region has 11 residues. From germline, CDR1 is MNHEY and CDR2 SVGAGI. CDR3 DNA sequence: TGTGCCGGGAGACTAATCTATGGCTACACCTTC. This gives the protein CAGRLIYGYTF.

This chain links TRBV24-1 with TRBJ1-2; D call uncertain. The germline V and J ends were trimmed by 3 bases and 5 bases, with 18 bases remaining between them. Germline V gene lookup returns CDR1 KGHDR and CDR2 SFDVKD. The CDR3 covers 16 residues. The CDR3 DNA sequence: TGTGCCACCAGTGATCAACTCCAAGGAGACTTATATGGCTACACCTTC. Amino acids: CATSDQLQGDLYGYTF.

The genes are TRBV19 and TRBJ1-1; perhaps TRBD1 as D (5 bases). V was trimmed by 11 bases and J by 1 base, leaving 17 bases between them. This CDR3 has 14 residues. Germline assignment: CDR1 LNHDA and CDR2 SQIVND (reference sequence). The CDR3 protein is CAPIGQGPNTEAFF. In DNA, the CDR3 is TGTGCCCCCATTGGTCAGGGTCCGAACACTGAAGCTTTCTTT.

V gene TRBV5-6 combines with J gene TRBJ2-3; 16 bases match TRBD2. CDR1 and CDR2 (germline): SGHDT, YYEEEE. V was clipped by 0 bases and J by 3 bases; unmatched bases: 4. This CDR3 is 18 amino acids long. This CDR3 is CASSLVGLAGGPTDTQYF. The CDR3 DNA follows: TGTGCCAGCAGCTTGGTGGGACTAGCGGGGGGGCCTACAGATACGCAGTATTTT.

This clone was observed a handful of times. The same CDR3 also results from other DNA sequences found in this sample. This chain's CDR3 is CASSFPAGYGYTF. The DNA of the CDR3 is TGTGCCAGCAGTTTCCCGGCAGGCTATGGCTACACCTTC. This chain connects TRBV12-3 or TRBV12-4 to TRBJ1-2; D remains unclear. The ends were cut back, 3 bases at V and 4 bases at J, with 9 bases in the middle. CDR3 length: 13 amino acids.